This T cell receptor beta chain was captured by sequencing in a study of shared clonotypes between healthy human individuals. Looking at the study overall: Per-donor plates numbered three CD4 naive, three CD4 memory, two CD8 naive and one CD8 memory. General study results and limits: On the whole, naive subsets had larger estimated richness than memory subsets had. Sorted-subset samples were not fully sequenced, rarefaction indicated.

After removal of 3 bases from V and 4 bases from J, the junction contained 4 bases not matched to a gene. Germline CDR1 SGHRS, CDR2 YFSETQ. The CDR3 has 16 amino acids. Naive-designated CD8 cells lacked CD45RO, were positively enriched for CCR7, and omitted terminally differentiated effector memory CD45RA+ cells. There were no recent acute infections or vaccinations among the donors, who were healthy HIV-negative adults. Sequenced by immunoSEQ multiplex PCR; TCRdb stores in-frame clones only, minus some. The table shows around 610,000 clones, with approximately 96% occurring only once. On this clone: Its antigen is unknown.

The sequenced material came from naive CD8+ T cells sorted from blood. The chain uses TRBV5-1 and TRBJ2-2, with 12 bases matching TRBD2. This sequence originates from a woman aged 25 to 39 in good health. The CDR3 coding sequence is TGCGCCAGCAGCTACCCTAGCGGGAGGGGCACCGGGGAGCTGTTTTTT. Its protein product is CASSYPSGRGTGELFF.